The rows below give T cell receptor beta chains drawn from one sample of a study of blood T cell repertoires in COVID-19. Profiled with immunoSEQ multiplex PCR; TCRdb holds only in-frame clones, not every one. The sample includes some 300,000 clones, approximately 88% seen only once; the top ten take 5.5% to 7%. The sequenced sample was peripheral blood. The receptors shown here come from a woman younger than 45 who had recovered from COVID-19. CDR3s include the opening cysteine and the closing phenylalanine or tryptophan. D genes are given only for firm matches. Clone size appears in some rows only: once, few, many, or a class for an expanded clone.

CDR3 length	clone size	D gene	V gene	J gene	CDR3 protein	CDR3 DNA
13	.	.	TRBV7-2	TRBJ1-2	CASSPGSGDGYTF	TGTGCCAGCAGCCCCGGGTCGGGGGATGGCTACACCTTC
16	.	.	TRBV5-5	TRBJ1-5	CASSSDGGAWNQPQHF	TGTGCCAGCAGCTCTGACGGGGGGGCGTGGAATCAGCCCCAGCATTTT
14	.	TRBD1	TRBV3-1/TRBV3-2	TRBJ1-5	CASVLGDRGQPQHF	TGTGCCAGCGTCCTTGGGGACAGAGGACAGCCCCAGCATTTT
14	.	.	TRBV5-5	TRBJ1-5	CASSFPGSNQPQHF	TGTGCCAGCAGCTTTCCAGGTAGCAATCAGCCCCAGCATTTT
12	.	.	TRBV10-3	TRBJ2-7	CAISELSYEQYF	TGTGCCATCAGTGAATTGAGTTACGAGCAGTACTTC
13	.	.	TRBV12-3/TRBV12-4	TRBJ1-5	CASSLEGDRPQHF	TGTGCCAGCAGCCTTGAGGGGGATCGGCCCCAGCATTTT
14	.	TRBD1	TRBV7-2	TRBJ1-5	CASSLQGSHQPQHF	TGTGCCAGCAGCCTACAGGGGAGCCATCAGCCCCAGCATTTT
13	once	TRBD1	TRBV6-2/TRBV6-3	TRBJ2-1	CASSWTGWEEQFF	TGTGCCAGCAGCTGGACAGGCTGGGAGGAGCAGTTCTTC
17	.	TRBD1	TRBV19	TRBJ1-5	CASSITGVGQSNQPQHF	TGTGCCAGTAGTATTACAGGGGTAGGGCAAAGCAATCAGCCCCAGCATTTT
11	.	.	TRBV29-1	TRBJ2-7	CSVGTDYEQYF	TGCAGCGTTGGGACTGACTACGAGCAGTACTTC
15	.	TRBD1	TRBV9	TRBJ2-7	CASSVAPTGGYEQYF	TGTGCCAGCAGCGTCGCTCCGACAGGGGGCTACGAGCAGTACTTC
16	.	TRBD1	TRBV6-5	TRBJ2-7	CASRYSGTGVSYEQYF	TGTGCCAGCAGGTACTCCGGGACAGGGGTCTCCTACGAGCAGTACTTC